Sequencing of this T cell receptor beta chain was carried out in a study of T cell responses to AZD1222 COVID-19 vaccine. Clones were read by immunoSEQ multiplex PCR, and TCRdb kept only the in-frame ones, dropping some. The sample carries tens of thousands of clones, roughly 92% recorded once. Germline CDR1 is GTSNPN and CDR2 is SVGIG (reference sequence). The CDR3 has 12 residues. V gave up 3 bases and J gave up 9 bases, with 13 bases separating them. Whole-study findings and limits: Nearly half of the spike-specific TCRs reportedly recognize variant regions that carry no mutations. When two AZD1222 doses had been given, Spike-specific TCR breadth and depth rose. Regions 160-218 and 743-854 held dominance among vaccine-associated CD4 TCRs, which spanned spike.

As regards this clone: What it binds is unknown.

The material sequenced was peripheral blood, taken 28 days after the second AZD1222 dose. This TCR was recovered from an adult who received the AZD1222 COVID-19 vaccine. The chain carries TRBV30 and TRBJ2-3; maybe TRBD2 (7 bases). The CDR3 is CAWSGGQATQYF. In nucleotides, the CDR3 is TGTGCCTGGAGCGGGGGGCAAGCGACGCAGTATTTT. The whole variable domain, remainder taken from reference TRBV30 and TRBJ2-3, is SQTIHQWPATLVQPVGSPLSLECTVEGTSNPNLYWYRQAAGRGLQLLFYSVGIGQISSEVPQNLSASRPQDRQFILSSKKLLLSDSGFYLCAWSGGQATQYFGPGTRLTVL.